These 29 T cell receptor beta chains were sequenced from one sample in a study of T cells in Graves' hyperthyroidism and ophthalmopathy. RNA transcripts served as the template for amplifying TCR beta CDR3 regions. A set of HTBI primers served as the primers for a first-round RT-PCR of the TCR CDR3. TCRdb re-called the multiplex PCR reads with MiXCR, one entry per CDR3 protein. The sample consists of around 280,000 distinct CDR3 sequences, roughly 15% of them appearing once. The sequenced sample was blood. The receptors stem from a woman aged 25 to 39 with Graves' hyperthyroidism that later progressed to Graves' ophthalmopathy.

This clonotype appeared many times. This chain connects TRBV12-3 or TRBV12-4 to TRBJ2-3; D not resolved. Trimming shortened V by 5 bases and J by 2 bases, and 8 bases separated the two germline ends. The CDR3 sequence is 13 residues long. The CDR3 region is CASSTGSTDTQYF. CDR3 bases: TGTGCCAGCAGTACTGGGTCCACAGATACGCAGTATTTT.

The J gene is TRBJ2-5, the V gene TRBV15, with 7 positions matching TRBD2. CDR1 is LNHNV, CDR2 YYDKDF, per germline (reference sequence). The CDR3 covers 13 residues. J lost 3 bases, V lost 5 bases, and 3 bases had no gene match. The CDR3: CATSAAGEETQYF. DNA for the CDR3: TGTGCCACCAGCGCGGCGGGAGAAGAGACCCAGTACTTC.

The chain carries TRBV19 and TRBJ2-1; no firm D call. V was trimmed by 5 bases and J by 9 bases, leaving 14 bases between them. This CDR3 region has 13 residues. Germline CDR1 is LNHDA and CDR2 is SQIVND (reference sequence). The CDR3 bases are TGTGCCAGTAGTCAAATAGGAGTGGGTGAGCAGTTCTTC. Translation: CASSQIGVGEQFF.

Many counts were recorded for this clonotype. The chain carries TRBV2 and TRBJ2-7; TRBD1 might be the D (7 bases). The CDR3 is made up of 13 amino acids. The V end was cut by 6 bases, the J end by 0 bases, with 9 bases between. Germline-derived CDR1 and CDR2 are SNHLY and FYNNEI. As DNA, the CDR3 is TGTGCCAGCAGGCGGGACAGCTCCTACGAGCAGTACTTC. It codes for CASRRDSSYEQYF.

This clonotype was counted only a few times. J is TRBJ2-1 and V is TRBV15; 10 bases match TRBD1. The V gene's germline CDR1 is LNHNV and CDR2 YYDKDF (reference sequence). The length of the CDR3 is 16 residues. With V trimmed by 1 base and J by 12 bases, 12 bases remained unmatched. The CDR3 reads CATSRVIRTGGDWQFF. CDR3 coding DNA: TGTGCCACCAGCAGAGTCATTCGGACAGGGGGGGACTGGCAGTTCTTC.

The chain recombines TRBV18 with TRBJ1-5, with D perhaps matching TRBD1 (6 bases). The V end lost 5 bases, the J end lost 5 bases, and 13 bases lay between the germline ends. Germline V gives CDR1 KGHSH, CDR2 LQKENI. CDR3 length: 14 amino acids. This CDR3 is CASSSNRDYQPQHF. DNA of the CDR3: TGTGCCAGCTCATCCAACAGGGACTATCAGCCCCAGCATTTT.

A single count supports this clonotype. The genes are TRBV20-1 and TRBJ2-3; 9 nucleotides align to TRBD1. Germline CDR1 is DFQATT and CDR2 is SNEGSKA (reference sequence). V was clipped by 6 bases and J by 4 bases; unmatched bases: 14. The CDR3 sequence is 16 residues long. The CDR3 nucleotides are TGCAGTGCAAGACCCGTGGACAGGGGTCCTGCAGATACGCAGTATTTT. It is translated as CSARPVDRGPADTQYF.

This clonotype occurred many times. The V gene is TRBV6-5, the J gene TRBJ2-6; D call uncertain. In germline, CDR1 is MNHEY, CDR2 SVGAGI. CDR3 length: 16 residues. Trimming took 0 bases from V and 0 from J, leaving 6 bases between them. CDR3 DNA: TGTGCCAGCAGTTACTCGGCAGACTCTGGGGCCAACGTCCTGACTTTC. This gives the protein CASSYSADSGANVLTF.

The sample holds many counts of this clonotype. The CDR3 region has the DNA TGTGCCAGCAGCTTAGCGTCTTGGAGAGAGACCCGAAACACTGAAGCTTTCTTT. This gives the protein CASSLASWRETRNTEAFF. This chain connects TRBV7-2 to TRBJ1-1, with no clear D. V was shortened by 0 bases and J by 2 bases, with 19 bases between the two germline ends. CDR3 length: 18 amino acids. From germline, CDR1 is SGHTA and CDR2 FQGNSA.

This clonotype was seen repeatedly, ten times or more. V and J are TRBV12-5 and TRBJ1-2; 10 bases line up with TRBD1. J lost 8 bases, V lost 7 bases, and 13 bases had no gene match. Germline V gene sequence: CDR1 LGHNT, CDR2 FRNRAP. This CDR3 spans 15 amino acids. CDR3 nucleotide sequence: TGTGCTAGTGCCGCGCCGACCGGGACAGGGGAAGGCTACACCTTC. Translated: CASAAPTGTGEGYTF.

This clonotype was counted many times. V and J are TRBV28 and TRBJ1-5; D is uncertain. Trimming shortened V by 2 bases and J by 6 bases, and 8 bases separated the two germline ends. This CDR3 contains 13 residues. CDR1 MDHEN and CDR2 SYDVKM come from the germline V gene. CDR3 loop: CASSLLGSQPQHF. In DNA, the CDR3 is TGTGCCAGCAGTTTACTCGGCAGTCAGCCCCAGCATTTT.

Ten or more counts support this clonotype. The CDR3 DNA sequence: TGTGCCAGCACCCGGGACACTGGGAACGAGCAGTACTTC. The encoded protein is CASTRDTGNEQYF. V gene TRBV6-2 or TRBV6-3 combines with J gene TRBJ2-7; perhaps TRBD1 as D (6 bases). The ends were cut back, 7 bases at V and 5 bases at J, with 15 bases in the middle. CDR3 length: 13 amino acids. Germline values: CDR1 MNHEY, CDR2 SVGEGT.

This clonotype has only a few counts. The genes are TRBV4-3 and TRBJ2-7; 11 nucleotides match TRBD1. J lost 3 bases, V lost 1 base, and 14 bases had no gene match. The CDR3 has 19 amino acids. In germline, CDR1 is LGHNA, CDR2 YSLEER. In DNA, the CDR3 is TGCGCCAGCAGCCAAGTGTGGACAGGGGGCGGTGGCTCCGTCTACGAGCAGTACTTC. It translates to CASSQVWTGGGGSVYEQYF.

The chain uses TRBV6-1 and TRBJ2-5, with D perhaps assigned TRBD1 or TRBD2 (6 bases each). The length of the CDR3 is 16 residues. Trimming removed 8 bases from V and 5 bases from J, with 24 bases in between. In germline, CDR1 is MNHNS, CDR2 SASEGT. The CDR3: CASSWTTEGGTETQYF. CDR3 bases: TGTGCCAGCTCATGGACTACGGAGGGGGGAACGGAGACCCAGTACTTC.

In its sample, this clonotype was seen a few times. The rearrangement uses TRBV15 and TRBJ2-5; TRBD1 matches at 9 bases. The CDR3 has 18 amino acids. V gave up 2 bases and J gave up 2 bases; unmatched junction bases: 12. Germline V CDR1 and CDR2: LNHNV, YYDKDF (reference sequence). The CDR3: CATSRPGQGIFLQETQYF. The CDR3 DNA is TGTGCCACCAGCAGACCGGGACAGGGAATATTCCTTCAAGAGACCCAGTACTTC.

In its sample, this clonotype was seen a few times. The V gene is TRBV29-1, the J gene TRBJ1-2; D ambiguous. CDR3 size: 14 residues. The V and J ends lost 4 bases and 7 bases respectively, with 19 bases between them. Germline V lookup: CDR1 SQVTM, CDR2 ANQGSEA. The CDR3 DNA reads TGCAGCGTTGCTTCGGGCAGATCTCCTTCTGGCTACACCTTC. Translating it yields CSVASGRSPSGYTF. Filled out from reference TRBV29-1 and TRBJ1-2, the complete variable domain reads SAVISQKPSRDICQRGTSLTIQCQVDSQVTMMFWYRQQPGQSLTLIATANQGSEATYESGFVIDKFPISRPNLTFSTLTVSNMSPEDSSIYLCSVASGRSPSGYTFGSGTRLTVV.

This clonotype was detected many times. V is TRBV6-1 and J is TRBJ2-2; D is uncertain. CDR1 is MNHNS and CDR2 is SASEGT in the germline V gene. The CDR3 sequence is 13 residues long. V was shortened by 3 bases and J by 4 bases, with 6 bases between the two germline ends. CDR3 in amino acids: CASSDWATGELFF. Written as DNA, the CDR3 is TGTGCCAGCAGTGACTGGGCCACCGGGGAGCTGTTTTTT.

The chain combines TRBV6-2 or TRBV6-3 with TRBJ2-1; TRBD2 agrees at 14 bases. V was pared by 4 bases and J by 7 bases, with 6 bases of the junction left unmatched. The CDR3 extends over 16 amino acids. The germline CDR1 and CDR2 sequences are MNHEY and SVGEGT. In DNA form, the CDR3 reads TGTGCCAGCAGTTCGGGACTAGCGGGAGTTGAGAATGAGCAGTTCTTC. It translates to CASSSGLAGVENEQFF.

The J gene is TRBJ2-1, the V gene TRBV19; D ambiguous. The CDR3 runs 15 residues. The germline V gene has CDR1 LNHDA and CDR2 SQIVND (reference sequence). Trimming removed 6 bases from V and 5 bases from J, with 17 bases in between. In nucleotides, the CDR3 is TGTGCCAGTAGCGTAGACAAGTTTTCGGACAATGAGCAGTTCTTC. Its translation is CASSVDKFSDNEQFF.

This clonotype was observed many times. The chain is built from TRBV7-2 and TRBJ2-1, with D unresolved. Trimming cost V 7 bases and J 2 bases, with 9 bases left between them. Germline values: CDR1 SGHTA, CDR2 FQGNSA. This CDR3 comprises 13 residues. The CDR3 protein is CASTISAYNEQFF. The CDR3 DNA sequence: TGTGCCAGCACGATTTCGGCCTACAATGAGCAGTTCTTC.

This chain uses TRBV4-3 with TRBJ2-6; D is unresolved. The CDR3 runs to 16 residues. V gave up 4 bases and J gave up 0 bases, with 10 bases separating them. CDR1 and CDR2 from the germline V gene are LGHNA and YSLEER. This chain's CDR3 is CASSRSGNSGANVLTF. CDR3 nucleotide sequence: TGCGCCAGCAGCCGATCTGGGAACTCTGGGGCCAACGTCCTGACTTTC.

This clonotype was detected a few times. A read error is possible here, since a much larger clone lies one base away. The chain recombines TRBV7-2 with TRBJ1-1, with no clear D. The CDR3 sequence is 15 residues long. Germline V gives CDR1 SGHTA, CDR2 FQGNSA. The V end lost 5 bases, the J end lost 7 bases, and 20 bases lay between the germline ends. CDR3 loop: CASSRAVRATNEAFF. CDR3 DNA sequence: TGTGCCAGCAGCAGGGCGGTGAGAGCGACGAATGAAGCTTTCTTT.

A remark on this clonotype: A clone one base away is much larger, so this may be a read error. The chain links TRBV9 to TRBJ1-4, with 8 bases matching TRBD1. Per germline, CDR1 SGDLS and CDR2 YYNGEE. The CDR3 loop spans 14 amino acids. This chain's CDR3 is CASSLTGGYERLFF. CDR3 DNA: TGTGCCAGCAGCCTTACAGGGGGTTATGAAAGACTGTTTTTT.

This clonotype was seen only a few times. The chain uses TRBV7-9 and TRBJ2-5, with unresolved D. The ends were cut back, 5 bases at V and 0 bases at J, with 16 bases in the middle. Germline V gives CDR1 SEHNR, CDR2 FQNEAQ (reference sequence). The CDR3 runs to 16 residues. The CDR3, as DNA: TGTGCCAGCAGCCCCGAGGCGAGACTTTACCAAGAGACCCAGTACTTC. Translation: CASSPEARLYQETQYF. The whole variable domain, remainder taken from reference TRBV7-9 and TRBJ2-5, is DTGVSQNPRHKITKRGQNVTFRCDPISEHNRLYWYRQTLGQGPEFLTYFQNEAQLEKSRLLSDRFSAERPKGSFSTLEIQRTEQGDSAMYLCASSPEARLYQETQYFGPGTRLLVL.

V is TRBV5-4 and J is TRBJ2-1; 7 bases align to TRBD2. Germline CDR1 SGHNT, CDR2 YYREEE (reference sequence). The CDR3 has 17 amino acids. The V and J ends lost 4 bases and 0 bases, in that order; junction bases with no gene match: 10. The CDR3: CASSPTGAGSSYNEQFF. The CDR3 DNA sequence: TGTGCCAGCAGCCCAACCGGAGCGGGGAGCTCCTACAATGAGCAGTTCTTC.

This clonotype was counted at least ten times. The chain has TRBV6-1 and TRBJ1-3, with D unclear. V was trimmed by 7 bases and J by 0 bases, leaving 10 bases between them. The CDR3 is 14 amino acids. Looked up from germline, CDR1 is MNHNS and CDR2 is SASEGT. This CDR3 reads CASTKHDSGNTIYF. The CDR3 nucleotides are TGTGCCAGCACCAAACACGACTCTGGAAACACCATATATTTT.

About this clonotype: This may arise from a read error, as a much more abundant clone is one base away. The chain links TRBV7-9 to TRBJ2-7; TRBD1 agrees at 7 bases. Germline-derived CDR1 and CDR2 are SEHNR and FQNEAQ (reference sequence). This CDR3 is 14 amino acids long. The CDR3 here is CAGSPTGPGYEQYF. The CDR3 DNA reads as TGTGCCGGCAGCCCGACAGGGCCCGGTTACGAGCAGTACTTC.

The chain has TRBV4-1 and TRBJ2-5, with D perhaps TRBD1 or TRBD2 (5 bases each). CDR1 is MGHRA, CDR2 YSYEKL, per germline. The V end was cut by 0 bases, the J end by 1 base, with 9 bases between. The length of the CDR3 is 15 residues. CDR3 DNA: TGCGCCAGCAGCCAAGATGAAGGGACCCAAGAGACCCAGTACTTC. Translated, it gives CASSQDEGTQETQYF.

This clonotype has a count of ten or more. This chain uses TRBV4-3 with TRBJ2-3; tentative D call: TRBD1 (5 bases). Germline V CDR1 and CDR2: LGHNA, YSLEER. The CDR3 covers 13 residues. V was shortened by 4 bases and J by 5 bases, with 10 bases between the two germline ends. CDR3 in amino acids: CASSLRVLDTQYF. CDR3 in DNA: TGCGCCAGCAGCCTCAGGGTGTTAGATACGCAGTATTTT.